The 18 T cell receptor beta chains below were found in one sample sequenced in a study of CD8 T cells in ankylosing spondylitis (dated by TCRdb to the late 2010s). Results the study describes overall, beyond this receptor: A TCR beta motif of about 8 highly homologous amino acid variants appeared characteristic of blood from ankylosing spondylitis patients.

The method was 5' RACE. The reads were generated on an Illumina HiSeq 2500. TCRdb ran its own pipeline on the public reads, namely fastp trimming at Q25 and MiXCR clone calling, and kept in-frame beta chains. Every entry covers one CDR3 protein and lists the most common genes and DNA from its rows. In all, the sample holds some 450,000 distinct CDR3 sequences, and roughly a sixth of those were seen once. Approximately 1% of the sample is in the top ten clones. The antigens these receptors bind are not known. The sample comprised blood, either unsorted or a sorted T cell fraction (not recorded which). The receptors originated from a male donor with ankylosing spondylitis.

This clonotype was detected ten times or more. This chain links TRBV9 with TRBJ1-5; 11 bases are a match to TRBD1. The CDR3 extends over 15 amino acids. V gave up 3 bases and J gave up 6 bases; unmatched junction bases: 5. Germline lookup yields CDR1 SGDLS and CDR2 YYNGEE. The CDR3: CASSEAGQGAQPQHF. DNA for the CDR3: TGTGCCAGCAGCGAGGCAGGACAGGGGGCTCAGCCCCAGCATTTT.

The chain couples TRBV12-3 or TRBV12-4 to TRBJ2-7, with D possibly matching TRBD1 (6 bases). CDR3 length equals 14 residues. The germline V and J ends were trimmed by 9 bases and 0 bases, with 15 bases remaining between them. Here the CDR3 reads CASNWQGLSYEQYF. The DNA for the CDR3 is TGTGCCAGTAACTGGCAGGGGCTCTCCTACGAGCAGTACTTC.

This clonotype was picked up one time. This may stem from a read error, because a much larger clone lies one nucleotide away. This sequence joins TRBV7-6 and TRBJ1-5, with 9 bases that match TRBD1. Germline loops: CDR1 SGHVS, CDR2 FNYEAQ. J gave up 8 bases and V 2 bases, and 7 bases lay outside the gene matches. The CDR3 spans 15 residues. CDR3 in DNA: TGTGCCAGCAGCTTATGGACAGGGGATGAGGAGCCCCAGCATTTT. This codes for CASSLWTGDEEPQHF.

This clonotype was counted ten times or more. The chain is built from TRBV12-3 or TRBV12-4 and TRBJ2-1; 11 bases map to TRBD2. The CDR3 has 15 amino acids. The V gene end was trimmed by 5 bases and the J gene end by 2 bases; junction bases not matched to a gene: 2. The CDR3 protein is CASSQTSGAYNEQFF. The CDR3 DNA sequence: TGTGCCAGCAGTCAGACTAGCGGGGCCTACAATGAGCAGTTCTTC.

The chain uses TRBV5-1 and TRBJ1-1; TRBD1 agrees at 12 bases. Per germline, CDR1 SGHRS and CDR2 YFSETQ. This CDR3 is built from 12 residues. The J segment lost 11 bases and the V segment lost 3 bases, leaving 2 bases of the junction unmatched. CDR3 DNA: TGCGCCAGCAGCTCGGGACAGGGGGCCGCTTTCTTT. Translated: CASSSGQGAAFF.

This clonotype occurred many times. The chain links TRBV7-9 to TRBJ1-1; tentatively, D is TRBD1 (6 bases). The CDR3 extends over 16 amino acids. V dropped 5 bases and J dropped 0 bases, with 16 bases sitting between them. Looked up from germline, CDR1 is SEHNR and CDR2 is FQNEAQ (reference sequence). CDR3 loop: CASSLPVGGMNTEAFF. The CDR3 bases are TGTGCCAGCAGCCTCCCGGTAGGGGGTATGAACACTGAAGCTTTCTTT.

This chain joins TRBV12-3 or TRBV12-4 and TRBJ1-6; 8 nucleotides line up with TRBD1. J gave up 9 bases and V 3 bases, and 10 bases lay outside the gene matches. The CDR3 covers 16 residues. CDR3 sequence (DNA): TGTGCCAGCAGTTTGTCTGGGGCAGGGGGCGGTTCACCCCTCCACTTT. Amino acids: CASSLSGAGGGSPLHF.

The sample holds a few counts of this clonotype. This rearrangement joins TRBV2 to TRBJ2-5; 7 bases agree with TRBD1. CDR1 SNHLY and CDR2 FYNNEI come from the germline V gene. The CDR3 is 15 amino acids. The V segment lost 4 bases and the J segment 4 bases; nucleotides outside the gene matches: 9. This CDR3 reads CASSGRWDRLETQYF. The CDR3 DNA is TGTGCCAGCAGTGGACGATGGGACAGACTAGAGACCCAGTACTTC. Complete variable domain (other parts from reference TRBV2 and TRBJ2-5): EPEVTQTPSHQVTQMGQEVILRCVPISNHLYFYWYRQILGQKVEFLVSFYNNEISEKSEIFDDQFSVERPDGSNFTLKIRSTKLEDSAMYFCASSGRWDRLETQYFGPGTRLLVL.

The CDR3 sequence: CASRAGTSQETQYF. In DNA, the CDR3 is TGTGCCAGTCGAGCGGGGACCTCCCAAGAGACCCAGTACTTC. The rearrangement joins TRBV6-2 or TRBV6-3 to TRBJ2-5, with 7 positions matching TRBD2. From germline, CDR1 is MNHEY and CDR2 SVGEGT. This CDR3 spans 14 amino acids. V lost 9 bases to trimming and J lost 1 base; unmatched junction nucleotides: 8.

The chain joins TRBV20-1 to TRBJ2-5; 9 bases agree with TRBD2. V lost 6 bases, J lost 4 bases, and 6 bases stayed unmatched. Per the germline V gene, CDR1 is DFQATT and CDR2 is SNEGSKA (reference sequence). The CDR3 extends over 13 amino acids. CDR3: CSAEQAGGETQYF. The CDR3 coding sequence is TGCAGTGCAGAGCAAGCGGGGGGAGAGACCCAGTACTTC.

The chain combines TRBV11-2 with TRBJ1-2; D might be TRBD1 (5 bases). Germline V CDR1 and CDR2: SGHAT, FQNNGV. This CDR3 has 14 amino acids. V was clipped by 1 base and J by 6 bases, with 12 bases between them. The CDR3 DNA is TGTGCCAGCAGCTTAGGCGCCTTAGGGGATGGCTACACCTTC. Translated: CASSLGALGDGYTF. The full variable domain, rest sourced from reference TRBV11-2 and TRBJ1-2, is EAGVAQSPRYKIIEKRQSVAFWCNPISGHATLYWYQQILGQGPKLLIQFQNNGVVDDSQLPKDRFSAERLKGVDSTLKIQPAKLEDSAVYLCASSLGALGDGYTFGSGTRLTVV.

The table lists this clonotype with a few counts. The chain carries TRBV10-1 and TRBJ2-1; perhaps TRBD2 as D (6 bases). The ends were cut back, 6 bases at V and 0 bases at J, with 15 bases in the middle. Germline CDR1 WNHNN, CDR2 SYGVQD (reference sequence). This CDR3 is 16 amino acids long. The CDR3 nucleotides are TGCGCCAGCAGCCCAGGTTTGGGGGGCTCCTACAATGAGCAGTTCTTC. Protein product: CASSPGLGGSYNEQFF.

This sequence joins TRBV5-1 and TRBJ1-2; D perhaps matches TRBD1 (5 bases). Germline loops: CDR1 SGHRS, CDR2 YFSETQ. The V and J ends lost 2 bases and 7 bases respectively, with 15 bases between them. The CDR3 extends over 14 amino acids. CDR3 in amino acids: CASSFSGEGSGYTF. In DNA, the CDR3 is TGCGCCAGCAGCTTCAGTGGGGAGGGGAGTGGCTACACCTTC.

This clonotype showed up just a few times. V gene TRBV4-1 combines with J gene TRBJ2-7, with TRBD1 matching over 9 bases. Germline CDR1 reads MGHRA; CDR2 reads YSYEKL. CDR3 size: 15 residues. The V and J ends lost 8 bases and 5 bases, in that order; junction bases with no gene match: 13. CDR3 coding DNA: TGCGCCAGCTCTCTGACCGGGACAGGGCTCAACGAGCAGTACTTC. Translating it yields CASSLTGTGLNEQYF.

This clonotype has only a few counts. This chain joins TRBV5-1 and TRBJ2-2; 7 bases fit TRBD2. The CDR3 contains 15 residues. The germline V gene has CDR1 SGHRS and CDR2 YFSETQ. V trimming: 6 bases; J trimming: 4 bases; junction bases outside the gene matches: 9. The CDR3 protein is CASTLSTGGTGELFF. CDR3 nucleotides: TGCGCCAGCACCCTATCAACGGGAGGCACCGGGGAGCTGTTTTTT.

This chain links TRBV15 with TRBJ1-1; D gene uncertain. The CDR3 is made up of 10 amino acids. Between the trimmed V and J ends, which lost 5 bases and 6 bases, there was a span of 4 bases. Germline V gene lookup returns CDR1 LNHNV and CDR2 YYDKDF (reference sequence). The CDR3 DNA is TGTGCCACCAGCCGACCTGAAGCTTTCTTT. Translation: CATSRPEAFF.

This rearrangement joins TRBV6-1 to TRBJ1-3, with D hard to call. CDR1 is MNHNS and CDR2 is SASEGT in the germline V gene. The CDR3 has 15 residues. V gave up 5 bases and J gave up 0 bases, with 11 bases separating them. In DNA form, the CDR3 reads TGTGCCAGCAGTCCGCAGTCACCCTCTGGAAACACCATATATTTT. Encoded protein: CASSPQSPSGNTIYF.

This clonotype was picked up many times. The genes are TRBV12-3 or TRBV12-4 and TRBJ2-3, with unresolved D. V was pared by 6 bases and J by 6 bases, with 10 bases between. This CDR3 region has 12 residues. The CDR3 sequence: CASSILGDTQYF. The DNA of the CDR3 is TGTGCCAGCAGCATACTGGGGGATACGCAGTATTTT.